The 14 T cell receptor beta chains in this list originate from one sample, sequenced in a study of cytomegalovirus exposure and HLA in healthy donors. Clones were sequenced by immunoSEQ multiplex PCR, and TCRdb holds only the in-frame ones, with some missing. The profile shows approximately 300,000 clones, approximately 86% of them singletons. The source material was PBMCs. These receptor sequences come from a woman in her twenties or thirties in good health and CMV-seropositive.

V is TRBV29-1 and J is TRBJ2-7; 7 bases are a match to TRBD1. The CDR3 covers 13 residues. Losses at the gene ends were 4 bases for V and 3 bases for J; bases not matched to a gene: 6. Germline V gene data show CDR1 as SQVTM and CDR2 as ANQGSEA. CDR3 amino acids: CSVGTTGIYEQYF. For the CDR3, the DNA is TGCAGCGTTGGAACGACAGGGATCTACGAGCAGTACTTC.

The chain uses TRBV29-1 and TRBJ2-1; 11 bases match TRBD2. The germline gives CDR1 SQVTM, CDR2 ANQGSEA. CDR3 length: 14 residues. With V trimmed by 8 bases and J by 5 bases, 8 bases remained unmatched. In DNA form, the CDR3 reads TGCAGCTTTGTCTCGGGACTAGCGGACAATGAGCAGTTCTTC. Translated, it gives CSFVSGLADNEQFF.

The chain couples TRBV4-1 to TRBJ2-1, with 10 bases fitting TRBD1. The germline gives CDR1 MGHRA, CDR2 YSYEKL. This CDR3 region has 17 residues. V lost 3 bases to trimming and J lost 5 bases; unmatched junction nucleotides: 10. The CDR3 protein is CASSQLPTGGSDNEQFF. In DNA, the CDR3 is TGCGCCAGCAGCCAGTTGCCGACAGGGGGCTCTGACAATGAGCAGTTCTTC.

This chain uses TRBV5-1 with TRBJ2-1; 16 nucleotides align to TRBD2. The ends lost 0 bases at V and 6 bases at J; junction bases unmatched: 9. The germline CDR1 and CDR2 sequences are SGHRS and YFSETQ. This CDR3 region has 19 residues. The DNA for the CDR3 is TGCGCCAGCAGCTTGGGGTTACCGGGACTAGCGGGAGGGGGCAATGAGCAGTTCTTC. This encodes CASSLGLPGLAGGGNEQFF.

This clone has just one count. V and J are TRBV7-3 and TRBJ2-7, with 8 bases identical to TRBD1. CDR3 length: 15 residues. Germline lookup yields CDR1 SGHTA and CDR2 FQGTGA. Losses at the gene ends were 5 bases for V and 4 bases for J; bases not matched to a gene: 10. The CDR3 protein is CASSVNRGTAYEQYF. CDR3 coding DNA: TGTGCCAGCAGCGTAAACAGGGGGACGGCTTACGAGCAGTACTTC. Full variable domain (missing parts from reference TRBV7-3 and TRBJ2-7): GAGVSQTPSNKVTEKGKYVELRCDPISGHTALYWYRQSLGQGPEFLIYFQGTGAADDSGLPNDRFFAVRPEGSVSTLKIQRTERGDSAVYLCASSVNRGTAYEQYFGPGTRLTVT.

This chain connects TRBV27 to TRBJ2-5; 7 positions agree with TRBD1. Trimming at V came to 5 bases and at J to 5 bases, leaving 5 bases not matched to a gene. The CDR3 consists of 13 residues. Germline V gene sequence: CDR1 MNHEY, CDR2 SMNVEV (reference sequence). In DNA form, the CDR3 reads TGTGCCAGCAGTCCCAGGGGGTGGGAGACCCAGTACTTC. Its protein is CASSPRGWETQYF.

The V gene is TRBV19, the J gene TRBJ2-7; TRBD1 might be the D (6 bases). This CDR3 comprises 12 residues. Trimming removed 8 bases from V and 0 bases from J, with 8 bases in between. The germline CDR1 and CDR2 sequences are LNHDA and SQIVND (reference sequence). Written as DNA, the CDR3 is TGTGCCAGTTCGACAGGCTCCTACGAGCAGTACTTC. Its translation: CASSTGSYEQYF. The full variable domain, rest sourced from reference TRBV19 and TRBJ2-7, is DGGITQSPKYLFRKEGQNVTLSCEQNLNHDAMYWYRQDPGQGLRLIYYSQIVNDFQKGDIAEGYSVSREKKESFPLTVTSAQKNPTAFYLCASSTGSYEQYFGPGTRLTVT.

Note on this clone: This specimen includes other DNA sequences encoding the same CDR3. The chain uses TRBV2 and TRBJ2-2; 11 nucleotides agree with TRBD2. V lost 3 bases, J lost 4 bases, and 4 bases stayed unmatched. The CDR3 has 16 residues. Germline V gene sequence: CDR1 SNHLY, CDR2 FYNNEI. CDR3 in amino acids: CASSELAGGSTGELFF. CDR3 nucleotide sequence: TGTGCCAGCAGTGAGCTAGCGGGGGGCAGCACCGGGGAGCTGTTTTTT.

The V and J genes are TRBV6-5 and TRBJ2-5; TRBD2 aligns across 12 bases. The CDR3 has 15 residues. The trim removed 6 bases at V and 9 bases at J, leaving 11 bases unmatched. Germline CDR1 reads MNHEY; CDR2 reads SVGAGI. CDR3 sequence: CASSLTSGGSWAQYF. The CDR3, as DNA: TGTGCCAGCAGCTTGACTAGCGGGGGTTCATGGGCCCAGTACTTC.

The chain employs TRBV2 and TRBJ2-7, with TRBD2 matching over 7 bases. CDR1 and CDR2 (germline): SNHLY, FYNNEI. J gave up 6 bases and V 3 bases, and 8 bases lay outside the gene matches. This CDR3 has 14 amino acids. The CDR3 protein is CASSDLVSGGEQYF. The CDR3, as DNA: TGTGCCAGCAGTGATCTGGTTTCGGGGGGCGAGCAGTACTTC.

The CDR3 region is CASSENGANYGYTF. The CDR3 coding sequence is TGTGCCAGCAGTGAAAACGGAGCAAACTATGGCTACACCTTC. This chain joins TRBV6-1 and TRBJ1-2; D gene ambiguous. Germline lookup yields CDR1 MNHNS and CDR2 SASEGT. CDR3 length equals 14 residues. Trimming pared 2 bases from V and 2 bases from J, leaving 9 bases between.

CDR3 loop: CASSLDGQSGNTIYF. CDR3 DNA sequence: TGCGCCAGCAGCTTGGACGGACAGTCTGGAAACACCATATATTTT. The gene calls are TRBV5-1 and TRBJ1-3, with D maybe TRBD1 (6 bases). V lost 0 bases to trimming and J lost 1 base, with 8 bases between them. Germline CDR1 and CDR2: SGHRS and YFSETQ. This CDR3 has 15 residues.

The genes are TRBV15 and TRBJ1-2; TRBD1 aligns across 7 bases. CDR3 length equals 18 residues. In germline, CDR1 is LNHNV, CDR2 YYDKDF (reference sequence). Trimming cost V 5 bases and J 2 bases; bases outside gene matches: 17. The CDR3 is CATSEAGTATPPNYGYTF. The CDR3 DNA reads TGTGCCACCAGCGAAGCCGGGACAGCGACCCCCCCCAACTATGGCTACACCTTC. The full variable domain, in which reference TRBV15 and TRBJ1-2 provide the parts outside the CDR3, is DAMVIQNPRYQVTQFGKPVTLSCSQTLNHNVMYWYQQKSSQAPKLLFHYYDKDFNNEADTPDNFQSRRPNTSFCFLDIRSPGLGDTAMYLCATSEAGTATPPNYGYTFGSGTRLTVV.

This clone was recorded only once. The chain combines TRBV7-9 with TRBJ2-7; perhaps TRBD1 as D (6 bases). Germline V gives CDR1 SEHNR, CDR2 FQNEAQ (reference sequence). V shed 8 bases and J shed 0 bases, with 17 bases lying between them. CDR3 length equals 15 residues. The CDR3 DNA sequence: TGTGCCAGCGTCTTCAGCGACAGGAGCTCCTACGAGCAGTACTTC. Translating gives CASVFSDRSSYEQYF.